A selection of T cell receptor beta chains follows, all from one sample in a study of blood T cell repertoires in COVID-19. Libraries were prepared by immunoSEQ multiplex PCR; TCRdb keeps only in-frame clonotypes and omits some of them. The sample has around 100,000 clones; more than 80% are singletons. Sequences were obtained from peripheral blood. All receptors come from a human donor in a cohort sampled during active COVID-19. Each CDR3 is given with its conserved first and last residue. The D gene is left open where the match is weak. Size tells how often a clone was seen (once, few, many) or the class of an expanded clone, and some rows leave it out.

V	D	J	size	CDR3	DNA
TRBV7-9	TRBD1	TRBJ1-1	.	CASSLKQGYDTEAFF	TGTGCCAGCAGCTTAAAACAGGGGTATGACACTGAAGCTTTCTTT
TRBV5-8	.	TRBJ1-4	.	CASSMKQGRVEEKLFF	TGTGCCAGCAGCATGAAACAGGGTAGAGTGGAGGAAAAACTGTTTTTT
TRBV2	.	TRBJ1-2	.	CASSDTGSGYTF	TGTGCCAGCAGTGATACGGGATCGGGCTACACCTTC
TRBV7-3	.	TRBJ1-1	.	CASSLSAGNTEAFF	TGTGCCAGCAGCTTATCGGCGGGTAACACTGAAGCTTTCTTT
TRBV18	TRBD1	TRBJ2-5	.	CASSPSRGQETQYF	TGTGCCAGCTCACCTTCCAGGGGGCAGGAGACCCAGTACTTC
TRBV7-2	.	TRBJ1-2	few	CASSDYQGFDGYTF	TGTGCCAGCAGCGATTACCAGGGATTTGATGGCTACACCTTC
TRBV5-4	TRBD1	TRBJ1-1	.	CASSLATGGAGTEAFF	TGTGCCAGCAGCTTGGCCACAGGGGGCGCTGGCACTGAAGCTTTCTTT
TRBV19	TRBD1	TRBJ1-2	once	CASSTSSGTGAYGYTF	TGTGCCAGTAGTACCTCATCCGGGACAGGGGCCTATGGCTACACCTTC
TRBV7-3	TRBD2	TRBJ2-3	.	CASSSSGGAVDTQYF	TGTGCCAGCAGTTCTAGCGGGGGGGCGGTAGATACGCAGTATTTT
TRBV4-1	.	TRBJ1-2	.	CASSQGRGSYGYTF	TGCGCCAGCAGCCAGGGTCGGGGGTCCTATGGCTACACCTTC
TRBV7-9	TRBD2	TRBJ2-1	.	CASSQRTSGNNEQFF	TGTGCCAGCAGCCAACGGACTAGCGGAAACAATGAGCAGTTCTTC
TRBV9	TRBD1	TRBJ2-1	.	CASSVGPPGGREQFF	TGTGCCAGCAGCGTAGGGCCCCCAGGGGGTAGGGAGCAGTTCTTC
TRBV18	.	TRBJ2-7	few	CASSPSRDTSYEQYF	TGTGCCAGCTCACCCTCCCGAGACACGAGCTACGAGCAGTACTTC